The 10 T cell receptor beta chains presented below share a single source sample, sequenced in a study of shared clonotypes between healthy human individuals. Repertoires were generated with immunoSEQ multiplex PCR, while TCRdb's copy carries only in-frame clones and drops some. The sample consists of about 710,000 clones, just under 75% of them appearing once. Sequenced input: memory CD4+ T cells sorted from blood. The subset here: CD45RA-negative fraction. The receptors originated from a woman aged 25 to 45 in good health.

The chain recombines TRBV5-1 with TRBJ2-2; D might be TRBD1 (6 bases). V was clipped by 4 bases and J by 2 bases, with 12 bases between them. The germline V gene has CDR1 SGHRS and CDR2 YFSETQ. The CDR3 loop spans 15 amino acids. The CDR3 loop is CASSLWTDNTGELFF. For the CDR3, the DNA is TGCGCCAGCAGCCTTTGGACAGACAACACCGGGGAGCTGTTTTTT. Combining the CDR3 with reference TRBV5-1 and TRBJ2-2 gives the whole variable domain KAGVTQTPRYLIKTRGQQVTLSCSPISGHRSVSWYQQTPGQGLQFLFEYFSETQRNKGNFPGRFSGRQFSNSRSEMNVSTLELGDSALYLCASSLWTDNTGELFFGEGSRLTVL.

There are a few counts of this clone. This sequence joins TRBV5-1 and TRBJ2-2, with TRBD2 identical over 8 bases. This CDR3 comprises 16 residues. V was pared by 4 bases and J by 5 bases, with 10 bases of the junction left unmatched. CDR1 is SGHRS and CDR2 is YFSETQ in the germline V gene. CDR3 loop: CASSPTSGASTGELFF. CDR3 bases: TGCGCCAGCAGCCCAACTAGCGGAGCTTCGACCGGGGAGCTGTTTTTT.

The chain uses TRBV5-8 and TRBJ2-7, with no clear D. CDR1 and CDR2 from the germline V gene are SGHTS and YDEGEE. Trimming took off 0 bases at V and 4 bases at J, with 5 bases between the two ends. The CDR3 has 12 residues. The CDR3 sequence: CASSLGGYEQYF. For the CDR3, the DNA is TGTGCCAGCAGCTTGGGCGGTTACGAGCAGTACTTC.

As regards this clone: The sample holds other DNA sequences that translate to the same CDR3. The chain recombines TRBV6-4 with TRBJ2-7; maybe TRBD2 (6 bases). With 5 bases removed from V and 1 base from J, the gap between germline ends came to 12 bases. The CDR3 contains 14 residues. Per the germline V gene, CDR1 is MRHNA and CDR2 is SNTAGT. The CDR3 loop reads CASSWGTPSYEQYF. The CDR3 DNA is TGTGCCAGCAGTTGGGGGACTCCTTCCTACGAGCAGTACTTC.

V is TRBV30 and J is TRBJ2-3, with 7 bases lining up with TRBD1. Unmatched junction bases numbered 18, after V lost 4 bases and J lost 5 bases. The CDR3 is 17 residues long. The germline V gene encodes CDR1 GTSNPN and CDR2 SVGIG (reference sequence). CDR3 sequence (DNA): TGTGCCTGGATCCTGACAGGGCTAGCCTGGAAGGGAGATACGCAGTATTTT. Its translation is CAWILTGLAWKGDTQYF.

This chain links TRBV15 with TRBJ1-3, with no clear D. Germline CDR1 reads LNHNV; CDR2 reads YYDKDF (reference sequence). The V end lost 0 bases, the J end lost 0 bases, and 15 bases lay between the germline ends. This CDR3 is 18 amino acids long. Here the CDR3 DNA reads TGTGCCACCAGCAGAGATCCTACACCTCTTAGCTCTGGAAACACCATATATTTT. Protein sequence: CATSRDPTPLSSGNTIYF. The whole variable domain, filled in from reference TRBV15 and TRBJ1-3, reads DAMVIQNPRYQVTQFGKPVTLSCSQTLNHNVMYWYQQKSSQAPKLLFHYYDKDFNNEADTPDNFQSRRPNTSFCFLDIRSPGLGDTAMYLCATSRDPTPLSSGNTIYFGEGSWLTVV.

In this sample, this clone turned up a few times. The J gene is TRBJ2-1, the V gene TRBV5-1, with D unclear. Germline assignment: CDR1 SGHRS and CDR2 YFSETQ. This CDR3 region has 17 residues. Trimming shortened V by 4 bases and J by 0 bases, and 17 bases separated the two germline ends. The chain's CDR3 is CASSVPILGNSYNEQFF. As DNA, the CDR3 is TGCGCCAGCAGCGTGCCCATTCTAGGGAACTCCTACAATGAGCAGTTCTTC.

The chain is built from TRBV19 and TRBJ2-1; TRBD1 or TRBD2 may be the D gene (5 bases each). Per germline, CDR1 LNHDA and CDR2 SQIVND (reference sequence). Trimming removed 5 bases from V and 2 bases from J, with 16 bases in between. This CDR3 comprises 16 residues. The DNA of the CDR3 is TGTGCCAGTAGTTCTGGGGGTCGGGTCACCTACAATGAGCAGTTCTTC. The encoded protein is CASSSGGRVTYNEQFF.

This rearrangement joins TRBV28 to TRBJ1-2; D is unresolved. There are 12 residues in the CDR3. In germline, CDR1 is MDHEN, CDR2 SYDVKM. V shed 5 bases and J shed 2 bases, with 6 bases lying between them. CDR3 in DNA: TGTGCCAGCAGTAAAGAAAACTATGGCTACACCTTC. Translated, it gives CASSKENYGYTF.

This clone was seen at least ten times. The chain recombines TRBV5-1 with TRBJ2-7, with D tentatively TRBD1 or TRBD2 (5 bases each). With 4 bases removed from V and 9 bases from J, the gap between germline ends came to 20 bases. This CDR3 region has 14 residues. From germline, CDR1 is SGHRS and CDR2 YFSETQ. For the CDR3, the DNA is TGCGCCAGCAGCCCTACTGGGACCGAAGTTGTGCAGTACTTC. Amino acids: CASSPTGTEVVQYF.